What follows are 18 T cell receptor beta chains derived from one specimen sequenced in a study of blood T cell repertoires in COVID-19. Libraries were prepared by immunoSEQ multiplex PCR; TCRdb keeps only in-frame clonotypes and omits some of them. The repertoire holds about 69,000 clones, 82% seen once, with 25% to 30% in the top ten. Sequencing was performed on peripheral blood. The receptors stem from a human donor in a cohort sampled during active COVID-19.

This chain joins TRBV4-2 and TRBJ2-2; D possibly corresponds to TRBD1 (7 bases). The CDR3 extends over 16 amino acids. Trimming shortened V by 0 bases and J by 7 bases, and 15 bases separated the two germline ends. Germline-derived CDR1 and CDR2 are LGHNA and YNFKEQ. The CDR3 DNA sequence: TGTGCCAGCAGCCAAGATGGTGGAGGGGGCATCGGGGAGCTGTTTTTT. This translates into CASSQDGGGGIGELFF.

V usage is TRBV7-8 and J usage is TRBJ1-2; 11 bases align to TRBD1. The CDR3 is 16 amino acids. CDR1 is SGHVS, CDR2 FQNEAQ, per germline. Trimming removed 4 bases from V and 4 bases from J; junction bases left unmatched: 8. CDR3 sequence (DNA): TGTGCCAGCAGCTCATCTCGGACAGGGGGCTCCTATGGCTACACCTTC. Amino acid sequence: CASSSSRTGGSYGYTF.

This chain links TRBV20-1 with TRBJ2-1; a possible D gene is TRBD2 (5 bases). Per germline, CDR1 DFQATT and CDR2 SNEGSKA (reference sequence). Deletions cut 3 bases from V and 9 bases from J, with 9 bases between. The CDR3 is 11 residues long. The CDR3, as DNA: TGCAGTGCTAGCTATGAGGGTGAGCAGTTCTTC. Residues: CSASYEGEQFF.

The genes are TRBV28 and TRBJ2-1; TRBD2 aligns across 9 bases. J lost 2 bases, V lost 11 bases, and 10 bases had no gene match. Per germline, CDR1 MDHEN and CDR2 SYDVKM. CDR3 length equals 15 residues. This CDR3 is CAGSGGIRPYNEQFF. The CDR3 nucleotides read TGTGCCGGGAGCGGGGGGATAAGACCCTACAATGAGCAGTTCTTC.

Concerning this clone: Mismatch with germline at one junction end may stem from a read error. The chain joins TRBV27 to TRBJ1-2; TRBD1 matches at 7 bases. The CDR3 has 16 amino acids. Looked up from germline, CDR1 is MNHEY and CDR2 is SMNVEV (reference sequence). This CDR3 reads CASSLSHTGVGYGYTF. CDR3 nucleotide sequence: TGTGCCAGCAGCTTATCACATACAGGGGTGGGCTATGGCTACACCTTC.

In nucleotides, the CDR3 is TGTGCCAGCAGCCGCAGGGGCGGTGATGGCTACACCTTC. This codes for CASSRRGGDGYTF. The rearrangement joins TRBV7-9 to TRBJ1-2, with D possibly being TRBD1 (6 bases). Germline CDR1 and CDR2: SEHNR and FQNEAQ (reference sequence). Trimming removed 5 bases at V and 6 bases at J, with 13 bases between. This CDR3 is built from 13 residues.

The rearrangement joins TRBV6-5 to TRBJ2-3; a possible D gene is TRBD2 (6 bases). This CDR3 comprises 15 residues. CDR1 and CDR2 from the germline V gene are MNHEY and SVGAGI. V lost 6 bases and J 2 bases, leaving 15 bases between the germline ends. CDR3 loop: CASSATGLSTDTQYF. The CDR3 coding sequence is TGTGCCAGCAGCGCGACGGGACTCTCCACAGATACGCAGTATTTT.

This rearrangement joins TRBV29-1 to TRBJ1-2; 7 bases match TRBD1. With 3 bases clipped from V and 2 bases from J, the junction kept 0 bases outside the gene matches. Germline lookup yields CDR1 SQVTM and CDR2 ANQGSEA. This CDR3 comprises 12 residues. DNA of the CDR3: TGCAGCGTTGACAGGGGGAACTATGGCTACACCTTC. This sequence encodes CSVDRGNYGYTF.

The gene calls are TRBV2 and TRBJ2-5, with no clear D. Trimming took 1 base from V and 1 from J, leaving 7 bases between them. Germline CDR1 is SNHLY and CDR2 is FYNNEI. The CDR3 covers 14 residues. CDR3 bases: TGTGCCAGCAGTGAAGTGGCAGTCCAAGAGACCCAGTACTTC. The encoded protein is CASSEVAVQETQYF.

The V call is TRBV5-1, the J call TRBJ2-7, with D perhaps TRBD2 (7 bases). Germline CDR1 reads SGHRS; CDR2 reads YFSETQ. This CDR3 spans 13 amino acids. V dropped 1 base and J dropped 5 bases, with 10 bases sitting between them. The chain's CDR3 is CASSLTGGHEQYF. The CDR3 region has the DNA TGCGCCAGCAGCTTGACGGGGGGCCACGAGCAGTACTTC.

This clone came up a few times. The DNA of the CDR3 is TGTGCCAGCAGTTCCGGTTCCCTCTCCTACGAGCAGTACTTC. Translating gives CASSSGSLSYEQYF. This chain uses TRBV2 with TRBJ2-7; unclear D gene. Between the trimmed V and J ends, which lost 5 bases and 0 bases, there was a span of 11 bases. Germline V gene data show CDR1 as SNHLY and CDR2 as FYNNEI. The CDR3 contains 14 residues.

V usage is TRBV5-4 and J usage is TRBJ2-3; TRBD2 is a possible D gene (6 bases). Germline V gives CDR1 SGHNT, CDR2 YYREEE (reference sequence). The CDR3 contains 14 residues. Trimming pared 5 bases from V and 2 bases from J, leaving 12 bases between. CDR3 region: CASREDYHTDTQYF. CDR3 nucleotides: TGTGCCAGCAGAGAGGACTACCACACAGATACGCAGTATTTT.

This clone has a count of ten or more. The rearrangement uses TRBV2 and TRBJ2-7; 8 positions match TRBD1. Germline loops: CDR1 SNHLY, CDR2 FYNNEI. The CDR3 runs to 14 residues. With 5 bases clipped from V and 1 base from J, the junction kept 4 bases outside the gene matches. The CDR3 nucleotides read TGTGCCAGCAGTCCCGGGACAGGTTCCTACGAGCAGTACTTC. This gives the protein CASSPGTGSYEQYF.

This clone was seen just once. V usage is TRBV21-1 and J usage is TRBJ1-2; TRBD1 is taken as the D call from the table, unchecked against the DNA. TRBV21-1 is a known pseudogene. The CDR3 is made up of 18 amino acids. The CDR3 sequence: CASSTLDRALFPNYGYTF. CDR3 bases: TGTGCCAGCAGCACACTAGACAGGGCCCTTTTTCCTAACTATGGCTACACCTTC.

The rearrangement uses TRBV18 and TRBJ1-1; perhaps TRBD1 as D (6 bases). Germline V gives CDR1 KGHSH, CDR2 LQKENI. Trimming pared 1 base from V and 0 bases from J, leaving 18 bases between. The CDR3 has 18 residues. The CDR3 DNA is TGTGCCAGCTCACCACGTTTCGGGGGGCCCCTAATGAACACTGAAGCTTTCTTT. Translating it yields CASSPRFGGPLMNTEAFF. Full variable domain (missing parts from reference TRBV18 and TRBJ1-1): NAGVMQNPRHLVRRRGQEARLRCSPMKGHSHVYWYRQLPEEGLKFMVYLQKENIIDESGMPKERFSAEFPKEGPSILRIQQVVRGDSAAYFCASSPRFGGPLMNTEAFFGQGTRLTVV.

This clone was counted only a few times. This chain uses TRBV3-1 (or the pseudogene TRBV3-2) with TRBJ2-5; 15 positions match TRBD2. The CDR3 contains 17 residues. The ends lost 0 bases at V and 5 bases at J; junction bases unmatched: 4. The germline gives CDR1 LGHDT, CDR2 YNNKEL (reference sequence). The CDR3 region has the DNA TGTGCCAGCAGCCAAGAGGGGGGACTAGCGGGAGGTGAGACCCAGTACTTC. It specifies CASSQEGGLAGGETQYF.

The CDR3 nucleotides read TGTGCCAGCAGCCAAAGGTCACATTACACCAGGGGGAAATCCTACGAGCAGTACTTC. Translating it yields CASSQRSHYTRGKSYEQYF. The chain employs TRBV14 and TRBJ2-7; 7 nucleotides align to TRBD1. The CDR3 length is 19 residues. The germline V gene has CDR1 SGHDN and CDR2 FVKESK. V was clipped by 2 bases and J by 1 base; unmatched bases: 17.

Notes on this clone: Germline is not matched at one junction end, which may reflect a read error. The identical CDR3 is also encoded by other nucleotide sequences in the sample. The J gene is TRBJ2-2, the V gene TRBV7-2; 8 nucleotides line up with TRBD2. Germline-derived CDR1 and CDR2 are SGHTA and FQGNSA. The CDR3 totals 15 residues. CDR3 nucleotide sequence: TGTGCCAGCAGCTCCCGGGGGGGCAGCACCGGGGAACTGTTTTTT. This sequence encodes CASSSRGGSTGELFF.